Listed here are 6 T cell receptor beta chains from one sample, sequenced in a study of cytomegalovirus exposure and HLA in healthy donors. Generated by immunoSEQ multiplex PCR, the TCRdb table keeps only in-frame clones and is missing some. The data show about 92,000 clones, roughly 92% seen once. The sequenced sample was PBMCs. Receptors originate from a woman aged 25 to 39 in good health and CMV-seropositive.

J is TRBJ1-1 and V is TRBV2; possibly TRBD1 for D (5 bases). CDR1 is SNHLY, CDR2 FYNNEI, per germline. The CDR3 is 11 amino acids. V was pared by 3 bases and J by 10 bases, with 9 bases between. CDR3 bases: TGTGCCAGCAGTGATGACAGAAGAGCTTTCTTT. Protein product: CASSDDRRAFF.

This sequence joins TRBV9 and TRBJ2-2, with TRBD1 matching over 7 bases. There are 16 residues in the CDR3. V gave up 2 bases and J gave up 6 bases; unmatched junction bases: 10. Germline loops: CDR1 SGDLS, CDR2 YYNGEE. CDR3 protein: CASSVEPTGKAGELFF. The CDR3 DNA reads TGTGCCAGCAGCGTGGAACCGACAGGGAAGGCCGGGGAGCTGTTTTTT.

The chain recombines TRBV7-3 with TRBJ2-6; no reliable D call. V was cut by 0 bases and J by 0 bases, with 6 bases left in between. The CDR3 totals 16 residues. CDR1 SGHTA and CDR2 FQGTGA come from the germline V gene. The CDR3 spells CASSLTLGSGANVLTF. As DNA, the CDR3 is TGTGCCAGCAGCTTAACGCTCGGCTCTGGGGCCAACGTCCTGACTTTC.

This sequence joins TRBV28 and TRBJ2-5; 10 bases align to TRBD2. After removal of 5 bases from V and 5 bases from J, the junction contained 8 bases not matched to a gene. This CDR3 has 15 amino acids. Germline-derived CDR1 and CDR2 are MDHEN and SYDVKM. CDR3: CASSGSGRAGETQYF. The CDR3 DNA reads TGTGCCAGCAGTGGGAGCGGGAGGGCCGGGGAGACCCAGTACTTC.

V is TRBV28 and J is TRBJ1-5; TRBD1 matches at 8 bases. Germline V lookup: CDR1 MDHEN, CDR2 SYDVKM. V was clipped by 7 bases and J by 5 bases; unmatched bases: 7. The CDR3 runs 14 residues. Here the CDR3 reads CASTRQGLYQPQHF. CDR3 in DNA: TGTGCCAGCACCCGACAGGGGCTTTATCAGCCCCAGCATTTT.

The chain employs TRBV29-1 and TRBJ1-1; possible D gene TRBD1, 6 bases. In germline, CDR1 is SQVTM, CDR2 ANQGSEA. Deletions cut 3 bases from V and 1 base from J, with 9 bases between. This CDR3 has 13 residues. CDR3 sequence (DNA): TGCAGCGTTGATTTACAGGGGAACACTGAAGCTTTCTTT. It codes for CSVDLQGNTEAFF.